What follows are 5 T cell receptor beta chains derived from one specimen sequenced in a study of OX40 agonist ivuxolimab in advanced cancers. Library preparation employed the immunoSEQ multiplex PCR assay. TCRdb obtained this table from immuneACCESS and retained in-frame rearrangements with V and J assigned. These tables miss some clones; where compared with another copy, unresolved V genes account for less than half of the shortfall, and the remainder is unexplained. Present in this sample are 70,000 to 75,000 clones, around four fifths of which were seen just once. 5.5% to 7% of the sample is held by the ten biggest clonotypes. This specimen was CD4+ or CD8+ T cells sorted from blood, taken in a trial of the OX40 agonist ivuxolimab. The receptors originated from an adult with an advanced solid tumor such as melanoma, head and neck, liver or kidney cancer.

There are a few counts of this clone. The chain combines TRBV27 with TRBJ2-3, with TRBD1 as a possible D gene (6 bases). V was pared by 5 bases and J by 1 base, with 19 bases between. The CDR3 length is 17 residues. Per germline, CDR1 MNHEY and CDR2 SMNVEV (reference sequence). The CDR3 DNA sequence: TGTGCCAGCAGTCCCCTCCCACAGGGAAGGGGCACAGATACGCAGTATTTT. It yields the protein CASSPLPQGRGTDTQYF.

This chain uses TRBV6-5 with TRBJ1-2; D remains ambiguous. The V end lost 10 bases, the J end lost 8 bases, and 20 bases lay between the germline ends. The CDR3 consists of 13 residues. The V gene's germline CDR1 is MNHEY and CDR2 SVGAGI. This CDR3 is CATRWANAWGYTF. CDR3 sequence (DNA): TGTGCCACCCGGTGGGCCAACGCGTGGGGCTACACCTTC.

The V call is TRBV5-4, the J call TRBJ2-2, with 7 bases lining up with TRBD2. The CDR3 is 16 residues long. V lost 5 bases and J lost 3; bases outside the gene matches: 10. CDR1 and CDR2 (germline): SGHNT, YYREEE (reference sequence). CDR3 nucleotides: TGTGCCAGCAGAGGGGCGGGAGAAAAAGACACCGGGGAGCTGTTTTTT. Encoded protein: CASRGAGEKDTGELFF.

Here the CDR3 reads CASSLGAGEQYF. The CDR3 nucleotides are TGCGCCAGCAGCCTGGGAGCAGGCGAGCAGTACTTC. V is TRBV5-1 and J is TRBJ2-7, with a tentative D call TRBD2 (5 bases). CDR3 length: 12 residues. Per germline, CDR1 SGHRS and CDR2 YFSETQ. The V and J ends lost 4 bases and 6 bases respectively, with 11 bases between them. Together with reference TRBV5-1 and TRBJ2-7, the CDR3 gives the full variable domain: KAGVTQTPRYLIKTRGQQVTLSCSPISGHRSVSWYQQTPGQGLQFLFEYFSETQRNKGNFPGRFSGRQFSNSRSEMNVSTLELGDSALYLCASSLGAGEQYFGPGTRLTVT.

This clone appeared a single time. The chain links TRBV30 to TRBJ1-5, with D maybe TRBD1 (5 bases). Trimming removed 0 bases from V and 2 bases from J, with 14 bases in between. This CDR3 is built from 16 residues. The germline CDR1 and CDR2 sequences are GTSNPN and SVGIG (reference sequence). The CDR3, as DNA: TGTGCCTGGAGTGTACCCAGGAGGGGCGGCAATCAGCCCCAGCATTTT. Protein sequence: CAWSVPRRGGNQPQHF.